The 9 T cell receptor beta chains below all came from one sample that was sequenced in a study of siplizumab effects on memory and regulatory T cells. The repertoire was sequenced with immunoSEQ multiplex PCR; TCRdb's copy has only in-frame clones and lacks some. Among 90,000 to 140,000 clones listed, under 95% were seen once. Input material: CD4+ T cells sorted from blood. These TCRs come from a human donor in good health.

The rearrangement links TRBV2 to TRBJ2-7; 11 bases are shared with TRBD1. The CDR3 length is 15 residues. Germline V gene lookup returns CDR1 SNHLY and CDR2 FYNNEI. Trimming took 6 bases from V and 3 from J; bases not matched to a gene: 7. DNA for the CDR3: TGTGCCAGCAGGGTTGGGACAGGGGGATTCTACGAGCAGTACTTC. Its translation: CASRVGTGGFYEQYF. Complete variable domain (other parts from reference TRBV2 and TRBJ2-7): EPEVTQTPSHQVTQMGQEVILRCVPISNHLYFYWYRQILGQKVEFLVSFYNNEISEKSEIFDDQFSVERPDGSNFTLKIRSTKLEDSAMYFCASRVGTGGFYEQYFGPGTRLTVT.

The CDR3 is CASSLVGTDGYTF. The CDR3 DNA reads as TGTGCCAGCAGCTTAGTCGGGACTGATGGCTACACCTTC. This chain connects TRBV7-9 to TRBJ1-2; weak D call: TRBD1 (5 bases). Germline loops: CDR1 SEHNR, CDR2 FQNEAQ (reference sequence). The CDR3 loop spans 13 amino acids. Deletions cut 1 base from V and 6 bases from J, with 9 bases between.

V is TRBV15 and J is TRBJ1-5; D is perhaps TRBD1 (6 bases). The CDR3 runs to 16 residues. The germline V gene encodes CDR1 LNHNV and CDR2 YYDKDF (reference sequence). V was trimmed by 0 bases and J by 4 bases, leaving 13 bases between them. The CDR3 DNA reads TGTGCCACCAGCAGAGATCGGACAGTAACTAATCAGCCCCAGCATTTT. Translation gives CATSRDRTVTNQPQHF.

This clone occurred a few times. This chain links TRBV5-1 with TRBJ1-4, with 8 bases identical to TRBD1. Germline CDR1 is SGHRS and CDR2 is YFSETQ. V lost 7 bases and J lost 8; bases outside the gene matches: 10. The CDR3 loop spans 14 amino acids. The CDR3 sequence: CASQFGQGGEKLFF. The CDR3 nucleotides are TGCGCCAGCCAGTTCGGACAGGGAGGGGAAAAACTGTTTTTT.

The chain joins TRBV25-1 to TRBJ2-2; 8 bases line up with TRBD1. The V gene end was trimmed by 10 bases and the J gene end by 4 bases; junction bases not matched to a gene: 11. Germline V gene lookup returns CDR1 MGHDK and CDR2 SYGVNS. This CDR3 has 15 amino acids. Here the CDR3 reads CATSEGQVRTGELFF. The CDR3 DNA follows: TGTGCCACCTCGGAGGGACAGGTTCGCACCGGGGAGCTGTTTTTT.

The genes are TRBV5-1 and TRBJ2-2, with a possible D match to TRBD1 (5 bases). The length of the CDR3 is 14 residues. Trimming took 3 bases from V and 7 from J, leaving 13 bases between them. CDR1 SGHRS and CDR2 YFSETQ come from the germline V gene. In DNA form, the CDR3 reads TGCGCCAGCAGCTCGGACAATTCAAACGGGGAGCTGTTTTTT. This codes for CASSSDNSNGELFF.

V usage is TRBV4-2 and J usage is TRBJ1-1; 7 nucleotides match TRBD1. Trimming took 1 base from V and 4 from J; bases not matched to a gene: 6. The CDR3 sequence is 15 residues long. Germline loops: CDR1 LGHNA, CDR2 YNFKEQ. The CDR3 DNA follows: TGTGCCAGCAGCCAAGGGGGCCAGGGGGGCACTGAAGCTTTCTTT. Translated, it gives CASSQGGQGGTEAFF.

The chain recombines TRBV6-5 with TRBJ2-7, with a tentative D call TRBD2 (5 bases). CDR3 length: 15 amino acids. Germline CDR1 reads MNHEY; CDR2 reads SVGAGI. The V end lost 6 bases, the J end lost 1 base, and 16 bases lay between the germline ends. In DNA form, the CDR3 reads TGTGCCAGCAGCCACTCGAGAGGGTCATCCTACGAGCAGTACTTC. Its protein is CASSHSRGSSYEQYF.

The V gene is TRBV30, the J gene TRBJ1-3; perhaps TRBD1 as D (6 bases). There are 17 residues in the CDR3. Germline-derived CDR1 and CDR2 are GTSNPN and SVGIG (reference sequence). Trimming cost V 0 bases and J 2 bases, with 17 bases left between them. The CDR3 DNA follows: TGTGCCTGGAGTGTACTATTAGGGGGGGTAGCTGGAAACACCATATATTTT. The encoded protein is CAWSVLLGGVAGNTIYF.